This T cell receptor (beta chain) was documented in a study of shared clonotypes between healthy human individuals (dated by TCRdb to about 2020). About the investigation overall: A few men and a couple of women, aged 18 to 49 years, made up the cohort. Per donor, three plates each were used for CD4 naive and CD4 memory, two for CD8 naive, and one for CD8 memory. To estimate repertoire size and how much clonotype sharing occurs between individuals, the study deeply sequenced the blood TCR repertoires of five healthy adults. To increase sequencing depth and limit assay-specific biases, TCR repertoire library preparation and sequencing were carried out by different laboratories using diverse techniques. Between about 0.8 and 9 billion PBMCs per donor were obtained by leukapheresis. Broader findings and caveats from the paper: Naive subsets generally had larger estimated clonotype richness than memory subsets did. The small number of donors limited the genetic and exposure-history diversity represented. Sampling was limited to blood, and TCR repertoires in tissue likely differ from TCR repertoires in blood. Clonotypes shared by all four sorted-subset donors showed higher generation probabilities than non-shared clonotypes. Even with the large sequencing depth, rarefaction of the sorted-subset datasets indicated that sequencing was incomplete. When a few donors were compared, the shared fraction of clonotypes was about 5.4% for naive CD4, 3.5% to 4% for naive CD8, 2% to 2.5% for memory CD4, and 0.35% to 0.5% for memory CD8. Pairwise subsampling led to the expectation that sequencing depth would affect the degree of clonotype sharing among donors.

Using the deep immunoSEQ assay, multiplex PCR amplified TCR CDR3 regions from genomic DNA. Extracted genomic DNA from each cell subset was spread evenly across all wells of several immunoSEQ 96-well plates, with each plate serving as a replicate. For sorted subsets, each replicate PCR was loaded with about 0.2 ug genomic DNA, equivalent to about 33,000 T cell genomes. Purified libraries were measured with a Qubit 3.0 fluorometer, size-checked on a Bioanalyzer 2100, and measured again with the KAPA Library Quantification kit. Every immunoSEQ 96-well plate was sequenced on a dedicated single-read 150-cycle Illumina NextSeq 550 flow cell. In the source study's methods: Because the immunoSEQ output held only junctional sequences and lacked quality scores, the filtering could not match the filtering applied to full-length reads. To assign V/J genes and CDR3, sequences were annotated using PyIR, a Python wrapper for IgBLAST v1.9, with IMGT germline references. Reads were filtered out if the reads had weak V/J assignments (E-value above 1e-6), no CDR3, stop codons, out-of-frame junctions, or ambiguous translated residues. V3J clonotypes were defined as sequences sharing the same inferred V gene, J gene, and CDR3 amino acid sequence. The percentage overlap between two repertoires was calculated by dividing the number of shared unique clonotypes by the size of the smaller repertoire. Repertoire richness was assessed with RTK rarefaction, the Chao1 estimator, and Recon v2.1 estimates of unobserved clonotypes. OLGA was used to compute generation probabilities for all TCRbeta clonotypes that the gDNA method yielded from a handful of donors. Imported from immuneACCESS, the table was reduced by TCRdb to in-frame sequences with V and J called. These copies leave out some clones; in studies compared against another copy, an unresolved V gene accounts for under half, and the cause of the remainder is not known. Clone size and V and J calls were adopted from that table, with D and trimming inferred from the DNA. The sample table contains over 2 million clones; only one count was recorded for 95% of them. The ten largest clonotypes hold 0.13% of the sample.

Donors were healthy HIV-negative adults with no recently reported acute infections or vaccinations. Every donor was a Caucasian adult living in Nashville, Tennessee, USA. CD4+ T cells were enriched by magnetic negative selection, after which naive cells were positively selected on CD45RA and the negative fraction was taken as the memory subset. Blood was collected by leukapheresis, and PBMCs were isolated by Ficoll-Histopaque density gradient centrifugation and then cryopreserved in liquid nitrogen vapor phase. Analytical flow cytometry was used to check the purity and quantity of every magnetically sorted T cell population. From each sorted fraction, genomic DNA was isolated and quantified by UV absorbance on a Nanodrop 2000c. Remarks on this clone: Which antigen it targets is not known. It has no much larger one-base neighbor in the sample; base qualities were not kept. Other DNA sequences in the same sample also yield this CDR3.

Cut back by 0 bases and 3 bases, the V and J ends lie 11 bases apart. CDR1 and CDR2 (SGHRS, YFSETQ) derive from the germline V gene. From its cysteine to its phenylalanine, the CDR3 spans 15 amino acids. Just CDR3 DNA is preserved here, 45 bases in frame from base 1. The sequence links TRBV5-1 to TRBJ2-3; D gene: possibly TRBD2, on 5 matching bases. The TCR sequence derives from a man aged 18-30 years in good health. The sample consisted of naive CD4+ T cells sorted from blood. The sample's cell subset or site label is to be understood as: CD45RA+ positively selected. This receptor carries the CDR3 CASSLGGPGTDTQYF. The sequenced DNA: TGCGCCAGCAGCTTGGGAGGACCGGGGACAGATACGCAGTATTTT.